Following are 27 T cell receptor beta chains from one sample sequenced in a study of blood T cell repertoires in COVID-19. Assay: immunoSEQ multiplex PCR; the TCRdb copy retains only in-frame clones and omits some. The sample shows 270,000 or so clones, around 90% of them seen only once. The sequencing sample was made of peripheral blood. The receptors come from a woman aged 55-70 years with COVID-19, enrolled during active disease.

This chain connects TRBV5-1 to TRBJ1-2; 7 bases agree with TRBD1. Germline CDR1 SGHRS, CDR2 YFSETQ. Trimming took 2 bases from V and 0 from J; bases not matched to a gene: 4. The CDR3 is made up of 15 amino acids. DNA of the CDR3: TGCGCCAGCAGCTTTGTGGGGACAGCTAACTATGGCTACACCTTC. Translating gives CASSFVGTANYGYTF.

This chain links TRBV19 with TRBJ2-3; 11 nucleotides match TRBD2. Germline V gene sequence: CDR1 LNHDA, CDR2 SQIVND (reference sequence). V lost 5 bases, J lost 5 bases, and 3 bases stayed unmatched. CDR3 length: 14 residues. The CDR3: CASSSSGGKDTQYF. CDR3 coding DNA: TGTGCCAGTAGTTCTAGCGGGGGGAAAGATACGCAGTATTTT.

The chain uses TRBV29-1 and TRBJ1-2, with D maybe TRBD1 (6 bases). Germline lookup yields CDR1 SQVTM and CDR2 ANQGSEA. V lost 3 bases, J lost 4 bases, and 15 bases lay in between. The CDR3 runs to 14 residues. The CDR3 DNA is TGCAGCGTTGACTTGACAGGAGATAGCTATGGCTACACCTTC. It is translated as CSVDLTGDSYGYTF.

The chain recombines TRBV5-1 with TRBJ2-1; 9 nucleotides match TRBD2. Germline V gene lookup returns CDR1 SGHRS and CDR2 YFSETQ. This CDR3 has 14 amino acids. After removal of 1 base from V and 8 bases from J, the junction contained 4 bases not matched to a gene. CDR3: CASSLKGLADEQFF. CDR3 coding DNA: TGCGCCAGCAGCTTGAAGGGACTAGCCGATGAGCAGTTCTTC.

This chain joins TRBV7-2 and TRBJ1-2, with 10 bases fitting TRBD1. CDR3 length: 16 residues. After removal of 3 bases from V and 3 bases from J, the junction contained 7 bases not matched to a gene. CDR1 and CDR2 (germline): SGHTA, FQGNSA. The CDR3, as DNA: TGTGCCAGCAGCTTCGCCGGGACAGGGGTAGACTATGGCTACACCTTC. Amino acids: CASSFAGTGVDYGYTF.

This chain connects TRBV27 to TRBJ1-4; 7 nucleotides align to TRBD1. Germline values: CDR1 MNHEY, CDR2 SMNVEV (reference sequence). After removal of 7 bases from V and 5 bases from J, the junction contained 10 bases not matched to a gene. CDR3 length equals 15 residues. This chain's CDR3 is CASTSPGQINEKLFF. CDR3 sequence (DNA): TGTGCCAGCACATCCCCGGGACAGATAAATGAAAAACTGTTTTTT.

CDR3 in DNA: TGTGCCAGCAGCATCAGCAGGGGGGTGCTCTACGAGCAGTACTTC. Protein: CASSISRGVLYEQYF. The V and J genes are TRBV7-2 and TRBJ2-7, with D maybe TRBD1 (7 bases). V shed 5 bases and J shed 3 bases, with 17 bases lying between them. The CDR3 sequence is 15 residues long. CDR1 and CDR2 from the germline V gene are SGHTA and FQGNSA.

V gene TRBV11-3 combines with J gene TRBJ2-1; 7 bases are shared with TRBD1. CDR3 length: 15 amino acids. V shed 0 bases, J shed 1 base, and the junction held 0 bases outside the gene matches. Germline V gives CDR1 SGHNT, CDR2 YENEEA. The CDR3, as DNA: TGTGCCAGCAGCTTAGACAGGGGGTCCTACAATGAGCAGTTCTTC. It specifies CASSLDRGSYNEQFF.

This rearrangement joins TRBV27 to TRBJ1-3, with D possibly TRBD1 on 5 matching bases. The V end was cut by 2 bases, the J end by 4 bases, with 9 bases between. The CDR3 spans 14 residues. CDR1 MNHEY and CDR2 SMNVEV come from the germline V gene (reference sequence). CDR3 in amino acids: CASSLTHRGNTIYF. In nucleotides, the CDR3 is TGTGCCAGCAGTTTAACACACAGGGGAAACACCATATATTTT.

The CDR3 loop is CASSQVGSGELFF. The CDR3, as DNA: TGCGCCAGCAGCCAAGTCGGGAGCGGGGAGCTGTTTTTT. V is TRBV4-1 and J is TRBJ2-2; maybe TRBD2 (6 bases). Germline CDR1 MGHRA, CDR2 YSYEKL. This CDR3 is built from 13 residues. Trimming shortened V by 1 base and J by 7 bases, and 7 bases separated the two germline ends.

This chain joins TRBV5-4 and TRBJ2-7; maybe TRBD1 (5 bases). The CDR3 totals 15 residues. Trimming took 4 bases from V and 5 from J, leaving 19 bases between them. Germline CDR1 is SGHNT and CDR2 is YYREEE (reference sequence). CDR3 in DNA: TGTGCCAGCAGCCCAACGACAAAGGGGTCGAACGAGCAGTACTTC. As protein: CASSPTTKGSNEQYF.

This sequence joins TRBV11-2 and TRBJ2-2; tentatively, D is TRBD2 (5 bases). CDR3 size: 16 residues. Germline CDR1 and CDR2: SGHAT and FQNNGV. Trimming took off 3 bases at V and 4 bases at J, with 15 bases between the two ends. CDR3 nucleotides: TGTGCCAGCAGCTTGGAGGTTTCACTCGGCACCGGGGAGCTGTTTTTT. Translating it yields CASSLEVSLGTGELFF.

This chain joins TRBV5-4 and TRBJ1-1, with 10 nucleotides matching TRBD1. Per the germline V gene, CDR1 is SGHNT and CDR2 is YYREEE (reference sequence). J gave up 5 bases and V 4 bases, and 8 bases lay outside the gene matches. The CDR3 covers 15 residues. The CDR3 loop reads CASSPRQGASTEAFF. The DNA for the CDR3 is TGTGCCAGCAGCCCCAGACAGGGGGCGAGTACTGAAGCTTTCTTT.

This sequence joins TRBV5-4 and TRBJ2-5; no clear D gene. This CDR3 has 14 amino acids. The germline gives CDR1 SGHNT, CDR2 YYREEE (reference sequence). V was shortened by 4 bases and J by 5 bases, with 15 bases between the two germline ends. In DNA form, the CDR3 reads TGTGCCAGCAGCCCGCCGGATCGGGTTGAGACCCAGTACTTC. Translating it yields CASSPPDRVETQYF. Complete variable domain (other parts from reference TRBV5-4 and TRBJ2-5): ETGVTQSPTHLIKTRGQQVTLRCSSQSGHNTVSWYQQALGQGPQFIFQYYREEENGRGNFPPRFSGLQFPNYSSELNVNALELDDSALYLCASSPPDRVETQYFGPGTRLLVL.

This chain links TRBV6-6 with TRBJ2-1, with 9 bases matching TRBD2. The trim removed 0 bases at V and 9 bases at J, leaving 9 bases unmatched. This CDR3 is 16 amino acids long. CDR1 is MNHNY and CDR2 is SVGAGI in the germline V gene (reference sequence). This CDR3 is CASSYSARGGLLEQFF. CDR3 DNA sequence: TGTGCCAGCAGTTACTCAGCGCGGGGGGGCCTTCTTGAGCAGTTCTTC.

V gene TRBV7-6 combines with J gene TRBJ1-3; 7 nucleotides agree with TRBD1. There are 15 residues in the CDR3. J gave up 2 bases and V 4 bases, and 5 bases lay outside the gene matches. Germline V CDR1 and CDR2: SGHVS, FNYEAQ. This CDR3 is CASSYTTGPGNTIYF. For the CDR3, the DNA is TGTGCCAGCAGCTACACGACAGGGCCTGGAAACACCATATATTTT.

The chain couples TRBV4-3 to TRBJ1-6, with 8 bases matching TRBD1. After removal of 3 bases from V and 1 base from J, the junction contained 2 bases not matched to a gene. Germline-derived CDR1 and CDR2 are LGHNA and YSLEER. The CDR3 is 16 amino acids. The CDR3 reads CASSHQGASYNSPLHF. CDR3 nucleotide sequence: TGCGCCAGCAGCCATCAGGGGGCGTCCTATAATTCACCCCTCCACTTT.

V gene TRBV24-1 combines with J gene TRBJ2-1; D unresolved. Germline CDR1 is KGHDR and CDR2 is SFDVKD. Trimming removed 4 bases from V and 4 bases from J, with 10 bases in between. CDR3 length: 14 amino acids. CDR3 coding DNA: TGTGCCACCAGTGACAATCAGTTTTACAATGAGCAGTTCTTC. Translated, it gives CATSDNQFYNEQFF.

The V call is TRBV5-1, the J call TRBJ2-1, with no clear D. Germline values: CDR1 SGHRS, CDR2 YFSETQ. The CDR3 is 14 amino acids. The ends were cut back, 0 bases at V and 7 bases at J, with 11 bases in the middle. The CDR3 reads CASSLAQTLNEQFF. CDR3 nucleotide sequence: TGCGCCAGCAGCTTGGCACAGACCCTAAATGAGCAGTTCTTC.

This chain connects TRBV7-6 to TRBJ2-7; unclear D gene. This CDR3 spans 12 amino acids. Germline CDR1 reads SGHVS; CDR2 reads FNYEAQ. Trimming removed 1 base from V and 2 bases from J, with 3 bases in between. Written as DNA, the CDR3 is TGTGCCAGCAGCTTAGTCGCCTACGAGCAGTACTTC. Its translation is CASSLVAYEQYF.

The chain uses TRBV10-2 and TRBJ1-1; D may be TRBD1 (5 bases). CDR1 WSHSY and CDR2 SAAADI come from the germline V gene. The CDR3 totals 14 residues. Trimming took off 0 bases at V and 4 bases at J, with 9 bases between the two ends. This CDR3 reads CASSESGGGTEAFF. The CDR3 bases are TGCGCCAGCAGTGAGTCGGGGGGTGGCACTGAAGCTTTCTTT.

The CDR3, as DNA: TGTGCCAGCTCGGGTCGGGGCAGGGGAGCTTTCTTT. As protein: CASSGRGRGAFF. The gene calls are TRBV2 and TRBJ1-1; D is possibly TRBD1 (6 bases). V gave up 8 bases and J gave up 10 bases, with 17 bases separating them. The CDR3 sequence is 12 residues long. The germline V gene encodes CDR1 SNHLY and CDR2 FYNNEI.

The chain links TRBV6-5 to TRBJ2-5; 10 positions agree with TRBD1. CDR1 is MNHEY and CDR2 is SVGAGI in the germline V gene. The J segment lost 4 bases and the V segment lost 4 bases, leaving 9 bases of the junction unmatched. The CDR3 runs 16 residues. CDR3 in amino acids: CASSSTGQGSGETQYF. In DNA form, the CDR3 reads TGTGCCAGCAGTTCCACGGGACAGGGGTCGGGAGAGACCCAGTACTTC.

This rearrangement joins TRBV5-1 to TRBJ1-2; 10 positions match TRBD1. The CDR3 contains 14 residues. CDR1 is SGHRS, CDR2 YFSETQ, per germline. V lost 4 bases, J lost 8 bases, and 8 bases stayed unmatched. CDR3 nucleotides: TGCGCCAGCAGCGGGGGACAGGGGATCGGCGGCTACACCTTC. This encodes CASSGGQGIGGYTF. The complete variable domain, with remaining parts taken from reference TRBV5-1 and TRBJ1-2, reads KAGVTQTPRYLIKTRGQQVTLSCSPISGHRSVSWYQQTPGQGLQFLFEYFSETQRNKGNFPGRFSGRQFSNSRSEMNVSTLELGDSALYLCASSGGQGIGGYTFGSGTRLTVV.

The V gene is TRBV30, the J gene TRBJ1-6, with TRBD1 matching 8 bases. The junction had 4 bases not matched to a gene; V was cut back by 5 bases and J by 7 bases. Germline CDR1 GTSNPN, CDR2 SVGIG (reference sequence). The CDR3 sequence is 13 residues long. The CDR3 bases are TGTGCCTGGGTTGGACAGGGAAATTCACCCCTCCACTTT. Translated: CAWVGQGNSPLHF.

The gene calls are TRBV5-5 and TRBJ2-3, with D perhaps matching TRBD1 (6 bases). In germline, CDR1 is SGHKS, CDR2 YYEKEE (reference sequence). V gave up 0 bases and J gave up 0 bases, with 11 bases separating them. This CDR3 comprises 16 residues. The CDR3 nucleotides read TGTGCCAGCAGCTTGGCCCCCAGGGGAAGCACAGATACGCAGTATTTT. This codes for CASSLAPRGSTDTQYF.

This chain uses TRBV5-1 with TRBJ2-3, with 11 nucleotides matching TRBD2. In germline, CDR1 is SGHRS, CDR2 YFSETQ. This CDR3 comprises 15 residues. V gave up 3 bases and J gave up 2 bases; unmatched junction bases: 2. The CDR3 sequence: CASSSTSGDTDTQYF. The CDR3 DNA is TGCGCCAGCAGCTCGACTAGCGGGGACACAGATACGCAGTATTTT.